Sequencing of this T cell receptor beta chain was carried out in a study of shared clonotypes between healthy human individuals. Memory CD4+ cells were the fraction left after CD45RA+ naive selection. Germline lookup yields CDR1 SGHDT and CDR2 YYEEEE. The CDR3 contains 13 residues. The V gene lost 1 base and the J gene lost 7 bases, with 12 bases spanning the gap. Some clones are missing from TCRdb's copy, which holds only in-frame ones; the method was immunoSEQ multiplex PCR. Of 1.6 million or so clones listed, more than 95% are singletons. Sequencing was performed on naive CD4+ T cells sorted from blood. Subset reported: CD45RA+ positively selected. The V call is TRBV5-6, the J call TRBJ2-7; TRBD2 is a possible D gene (5 bases). This receptor was identified in a man aged 25 to 45 in good health. This chain's CDR3 is CASSLIPSGEQYF. CDR3 coding DNA: TGTGCCAGCAGCTTGATCCCCTCGGGGGAGCAGTACTTC. Full variable domain (rest looked up from reference TRBV5-6 and TRBJ2-7): DAGVTQSPTHLIKTRGQQVTLRCSPKSGHDTVSWYQQALGQGPQFIFQYYEEEERQRGNFPDRFSGHQFPNYSSELNVNALLLGDSALYLCASSLIPSGEQYFGPGTRLTVT.